Listed here are 9 T cell receptor beta chains from one sample, sequenced in a study of vaccination and CD4 T cells after COVID-19. Treatment: roughly ten-day PBMC culture with coronavirus spike peptide pools or control peptides (ViraFEST assay). Scientists ran DNA taken from cultured CD4+ T cells through the Oncomine TCR Beta short-read assay for sequencing. TCRdb passed the PCR reads through MiXCR, listing each CDR3 protein once. The data show about 18,000 distinct CDR3 sequences, with roughly 58% seen just once and 6.6% held by the top ten. These TCRs' antigens remain unknown. The sample was CD4+ T cells from blood, cultured in vitro, taken before SARS-CoV-2 vaccination. The receptors shown here come from a human donor who had recovered from COVID-19.

V is TRBV15 and J is TRBJ2-7; D possibly corresponds to TRBD1 (6 bases). This CDR3 is 14 amino acids long. Trimming removed 3 bases from V and 10 bases from J, with 19 bases in between. CDR1 is LNHNV and CDR2 is YYDKDF in the germline V gene (reference sequence). CDR3 DNA sequence: TGTGCCACCAGCAGCCAAACTCAGGGGCTCATACAGTACTTC. It translates to CATSSQTQGLIQYF.

The V and J genes are TRBV5-1 and TRBJ2-5, with 13 bases that match TRBD2. Germline loops: CDR1 SGHRS, CDR2 YFSETQ. V lost 4 bases to trimming and J lost 7 bases; unmatched junction nucleotides: 13. This CDR3 spans 17 amino acids. DNA of the CDR3: TGCGCCAGCAGCAGATCGTTCGGGACTAGCGGGATGGGGACCCAGTACTTC. This encodes CASSRSFGTSGMGTQYF.

The J gene is TRBJ1-2, the V gene TRBV30; D unclear. V shed 1 base and J shed 6 bases, with 6 bases lying between them. Germline V gene sequence: CDR1 GTSNPN, CDR2 SVGIG (reference sequence). The length of the CDR3 is 11 residues. CDR3 bases: TGTGCCTGGAGTGGACGGAATGGCTACACCTTC. Translation gives CAWSGRNGYTF.

The chain joins TRBV21-1 to TRBJ2-7; the table's D call of TRBD1 was not tested on the DNA. TRBV21-1 is a documented pseudogene. This CDR3 has 15 residues. DNA of the CDR3: TGTGCCAGCAGCGGAAGGGGGGGGGTCCGCCGCGAGCAGTACTTC. It encodes CASSGRGGVRREQYF.

V and J are TRBV28 and TRBJ1-4; unclear D gene. CDR1 and CDR2 from the germline V gene are MDHEN and SYDVKM. The CDR3 runs to 18 residues. Deletions cut 2 bases from V and 2 bases from J, with 18 bases between. The CDR3 DNA is TGTGCCAGCAGTTTAGAGGGAGCCGGTATGGCCACTAATGAAAAACTGTTTTTT. Translating it yields CASSLEGAGMATNEKLFF.

The V call is TRBV2, the J call TRBJ1-2; unclear D gene. The germline V gene has CDR1 SNHLY and CDR2 FYNNEI. The CDR3 length is 11 residues. Trimming stripped 1 base from V and 12 bases from J, with 9 bases between. CDR3 DNA: TGTGCCAGCAGTGAAGAAGGGTCGCACACCTTC. This sequence encodes CASSEEGSHTF.

This chain joins TRBV24-1 and TRBJ2-2, with 9 bases that match TRBD1. CDR3 length: 16 amino acids. After removal of 3 bases from V and 4 bases from J, the junction contained 5 bases not matched to a gene. CDR1 KGHDR and CDR2 SFDVKD come from the germline V gene. CDR3 sequence: CATSDRDRASTGELFF. The CDR3 nucleotides are TGTGCCACCAGTGATAGGGACAGGGCTTCCACCGGGGAGCTGTTTTTT.

This chain connects TRBV6-1 to TRBJ1-5; TRBD1 is a possible D gene (6 bases). CDR1 MNHNS and CDR2 SASEGT come from the germline V gene. This CDR3 comprises 14 residues. Deletions cut 5 bases from V and 5 bases from J, with 13 bases between. The CDR3 reads CASSRGPSDQPQHF. In nucleotides, the CDR3 is TGTGCCAGCAGTCGGGGGCCGAGTGATCAGCCCCAGCATTTT.

CDR3 nucleotide sequence: TGCAGCGTTGAATGGGAGGGGGCGACCGGTCAGCCCCAGCATTTT. Its protein is CSVEWEGATGQPQHF. This chain links TRBV29-1 with TRBJ1-5, with 7 bases matching TRBD1. Germline V gene sequence: CDR1 SQVTM, CDR2 ANQGSEA. Trimming took 2 bases from V and 6 from J; bases not matched to a gene: 10. The CDR3 extends over 15 amino acids.